This T cell receptor (beta chain) was sequenced in a study of tumor-infiltrating lymphocytes in primary liver carcinoma. Background on the study: Subjects consisted of male and female patients aged 30 to 69 years.

The approximately 17-32 mg bulk tissue piece was not sorted before simultaneous RNA and DNA extraction. Trimming cost V 7 bases and J 4 bases, with 16 bases left between them. The CDR3 consists of 14 residues. Germline CDR1 MDHEN, CDR2 SYDVKM. From approximately 530 ng of total RNA, TCR beta-specific cDNA was reverse-transcribed using a constant-region primer. Three-round nested multiplex PCR performed with slightly modified ARM-PCR produced the TCR beta libraries. TRBV1-TRBV30 forward and Cbeta reverse primers drove the first two approximately 11-cycle rounds. Via MiXCR, TCRdb re-called the multiplex PCR reads, giving one row per CDR3 protein. The sample shows about 92,000 distinct CDR3 sequences, less than 75% of them seen only once. This clonotype was counted ten times or more.

The rearrangement uses TRBV28 and TRBJ1-1, with D maybe TRBD1 (5 bases). Sequencing used tumor-adjacent normal liver tissue. This receptor was identified in a man aged 40-55 years with primary liver carcinoma and hepatitis B virus infection. Written as DNA, the CDR3 is TGTGCCAGCACCTCGTATGGGGCCACCACTGAAGCTTTCTTT. Translated, it gives CASTSYGATTEAFF.